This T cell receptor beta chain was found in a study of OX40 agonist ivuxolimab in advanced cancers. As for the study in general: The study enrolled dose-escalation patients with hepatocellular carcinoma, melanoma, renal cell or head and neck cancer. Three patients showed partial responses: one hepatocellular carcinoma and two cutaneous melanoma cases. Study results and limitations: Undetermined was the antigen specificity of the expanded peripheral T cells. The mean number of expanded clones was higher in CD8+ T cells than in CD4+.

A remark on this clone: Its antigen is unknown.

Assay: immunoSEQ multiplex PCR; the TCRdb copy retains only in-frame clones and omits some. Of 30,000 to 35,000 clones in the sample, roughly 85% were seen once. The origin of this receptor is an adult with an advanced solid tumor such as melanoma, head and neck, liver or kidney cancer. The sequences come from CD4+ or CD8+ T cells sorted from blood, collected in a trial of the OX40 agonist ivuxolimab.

The CDR3 region is CASRDSNQPQHF. For the CDR3, the DNA is TGTGCCAGCAGGGATTCGAATCAGCCCCAGCATTTT. The V and J genes are TRBV6-5 and TRBJ1-5; D is unclear. Germline loops: CDR1 MNHEY, CDR2 SVGAGI. Trimming removed 6 bases at V and 4 bases at J, with 7 bases between. The CDR3 has 12 amino acids.